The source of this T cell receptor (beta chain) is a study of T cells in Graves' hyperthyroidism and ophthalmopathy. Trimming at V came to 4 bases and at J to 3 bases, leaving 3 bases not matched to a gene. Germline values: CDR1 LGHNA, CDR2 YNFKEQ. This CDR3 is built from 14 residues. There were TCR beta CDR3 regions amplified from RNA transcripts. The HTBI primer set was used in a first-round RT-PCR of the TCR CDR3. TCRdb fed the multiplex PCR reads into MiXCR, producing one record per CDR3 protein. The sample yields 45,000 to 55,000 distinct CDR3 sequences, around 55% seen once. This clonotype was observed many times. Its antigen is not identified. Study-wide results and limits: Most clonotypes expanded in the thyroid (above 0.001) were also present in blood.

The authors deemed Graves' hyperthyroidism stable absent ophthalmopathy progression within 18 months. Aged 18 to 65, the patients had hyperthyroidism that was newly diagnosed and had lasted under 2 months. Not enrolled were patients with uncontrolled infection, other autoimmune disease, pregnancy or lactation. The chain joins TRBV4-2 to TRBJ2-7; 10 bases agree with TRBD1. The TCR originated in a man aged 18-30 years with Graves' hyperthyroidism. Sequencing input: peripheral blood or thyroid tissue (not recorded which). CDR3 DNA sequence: TGTGCCAGCAGCCGGGACAGGGGAGTCTACGAGCAGTACTTC. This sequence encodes CASSRDRGVYEQYF.